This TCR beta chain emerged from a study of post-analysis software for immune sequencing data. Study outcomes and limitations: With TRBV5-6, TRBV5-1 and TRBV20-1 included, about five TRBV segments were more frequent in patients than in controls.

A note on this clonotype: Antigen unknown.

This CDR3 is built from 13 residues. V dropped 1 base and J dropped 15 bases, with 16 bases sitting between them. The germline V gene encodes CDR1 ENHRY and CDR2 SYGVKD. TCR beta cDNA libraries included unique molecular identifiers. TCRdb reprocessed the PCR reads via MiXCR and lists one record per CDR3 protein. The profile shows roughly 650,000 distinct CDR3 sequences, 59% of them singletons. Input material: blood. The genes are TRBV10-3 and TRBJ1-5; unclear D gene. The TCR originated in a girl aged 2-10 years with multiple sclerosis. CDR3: CAISELTGGVWHF. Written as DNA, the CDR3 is TGTGCCATCAGTGAGTTAACTGGCGGCGTATGGCATTTT.